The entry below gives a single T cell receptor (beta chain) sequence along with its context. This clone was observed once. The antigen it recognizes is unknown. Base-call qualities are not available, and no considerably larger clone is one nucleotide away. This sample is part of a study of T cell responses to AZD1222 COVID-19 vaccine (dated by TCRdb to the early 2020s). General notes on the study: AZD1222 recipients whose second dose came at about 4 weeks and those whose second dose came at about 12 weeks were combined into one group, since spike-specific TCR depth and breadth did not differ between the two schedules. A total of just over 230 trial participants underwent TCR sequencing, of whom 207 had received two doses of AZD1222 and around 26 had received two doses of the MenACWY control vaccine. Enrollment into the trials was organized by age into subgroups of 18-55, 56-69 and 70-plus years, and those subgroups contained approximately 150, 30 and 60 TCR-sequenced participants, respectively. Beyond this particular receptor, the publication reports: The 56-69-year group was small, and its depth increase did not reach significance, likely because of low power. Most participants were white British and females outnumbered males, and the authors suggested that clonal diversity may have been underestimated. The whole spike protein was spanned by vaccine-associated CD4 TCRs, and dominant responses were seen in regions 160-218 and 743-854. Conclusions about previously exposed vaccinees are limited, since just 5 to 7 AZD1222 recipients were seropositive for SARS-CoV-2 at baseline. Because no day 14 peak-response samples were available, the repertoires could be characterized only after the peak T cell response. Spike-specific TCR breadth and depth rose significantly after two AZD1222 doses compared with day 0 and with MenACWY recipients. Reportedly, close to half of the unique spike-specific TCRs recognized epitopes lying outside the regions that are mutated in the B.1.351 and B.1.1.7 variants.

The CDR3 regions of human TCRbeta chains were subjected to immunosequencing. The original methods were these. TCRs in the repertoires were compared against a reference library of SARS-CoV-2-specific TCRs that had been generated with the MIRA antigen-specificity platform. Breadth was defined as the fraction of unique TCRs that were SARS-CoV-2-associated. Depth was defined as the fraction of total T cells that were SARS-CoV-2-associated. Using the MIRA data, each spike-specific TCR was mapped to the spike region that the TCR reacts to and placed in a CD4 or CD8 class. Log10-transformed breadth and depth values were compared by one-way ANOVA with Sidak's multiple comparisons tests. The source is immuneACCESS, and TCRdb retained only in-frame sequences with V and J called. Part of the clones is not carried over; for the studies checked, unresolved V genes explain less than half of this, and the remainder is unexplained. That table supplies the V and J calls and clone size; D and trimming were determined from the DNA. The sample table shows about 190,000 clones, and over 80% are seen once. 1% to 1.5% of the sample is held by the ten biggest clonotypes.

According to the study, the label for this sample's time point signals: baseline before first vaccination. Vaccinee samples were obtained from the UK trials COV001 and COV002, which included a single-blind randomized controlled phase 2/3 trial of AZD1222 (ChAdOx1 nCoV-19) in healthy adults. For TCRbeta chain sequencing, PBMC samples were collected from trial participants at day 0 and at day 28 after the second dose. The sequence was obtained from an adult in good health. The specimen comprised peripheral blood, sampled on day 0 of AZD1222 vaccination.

The CDR3 region reads CASSLDRPREQYF. The DNA sequence reads TGCGCCAGCAGCTTGGACAGGCCCAGGGAGCAGTACTTC. The rearrangement combines TRBV5-1 with TRBJ2-7; the best D guess is TRBD1, with 5 bases matching. Deletion took 0 bases off V and 7 bases off J, with a span of 11 bases between the germline ends. As encoded in the germline V gene, CDR1 is SGHRS while CDR2 is YFSETQ. The CDR3 sequence holds 13 residues, the cysteine and phenylalanine included. The entry retains the CDR3 DNA only, 39 bases that are in frame from base 1.